This record looks at one TCR beta chain sequence and its context. Possible read error: a much larger clone is one base away. The sample belongs to a study of T-cell memory formation after mild COVID-19. Study information: TCR clusters were mostly donor specific.

Germline-derived CDR1 and CDR2 are SGHVS and FQNEAQ. This CDR3 comprises 14 residues. With 1 base removed from V and 5 bases from J, the gap between germline ends came to 9 bases. TCRdb ran MiXCR on the 5' RACE reads and lists one entry per CDR3 protein. The repertoire holds about 560,000 distinct CDR3 sequences, about 20% seen once, with approximately 8.4% in the top ten. The V gene is TRBV7-8, the J gene TRBJ2-1; a weak D match, TRBD2 (5 bases). Sample: PBMCs or a T cell subset sorted from them (not recorded which). The sequence derives from an adult woman who had mild COVID-19 (a few samples of this study predate the infection). Cell type and time point are not known. CDR3 nucleotides: TGTGCCAGCAGCTTAGTCGGCGGGCACAATGAGCAGTTCTTC. Translation gives CASSLVGGHNEQFF.